This TCR beta chain was retrieved from a study of CD8+ T cells in alopecia areata. Study-wide context: Donor skin was harvested from roughly 6-13-month-old C3H/HeJ mice with spontaneous alopecia and grafted onto roughly 7-11-week-old female C3H/HeJ recipients. Notes on the study in general: Higher clonality was seen in lesional scalp than in normal scalp, especially in alopecia totalis/universalis.

V dropped 5 bases and J dropped 2 bases, with 10 bases sitting between them. This CDR3 is built from 14 residues. The germline CDR1 and CDR2 sequences are NNHDY and SYVADS. This clone has just a few counts. Its specificity is unknown. Mouse gene names and germline throughout. The CDR3 extends 4 residues past the end of the read, so its final part is completed from the germline J gene. Reverse transcribed after extraction, RNA yielded cDNA as the sequencing template. Data came from immunoSEQ multiplex PCR; TCRdb stores just in-frame clones and leaves some out. This repertoire lists around 100,000 clones without singletons; around 20% sits in the top ten.

The sequence came from a C3H/HeJ mouse with alopecia areata. Mouse MHC haplotype: H2-k. The sample was lesional skin. The chain combines TRBV13-3 with TRBJ1-4; no firm D call. The sequenced CDR3 bases are TGTGCCAGCAGCGCACCAACATCCAACGAA. Residues: CASSAPTSNE. The CDR3 as a whole reads CASSAPTSNERLFF.